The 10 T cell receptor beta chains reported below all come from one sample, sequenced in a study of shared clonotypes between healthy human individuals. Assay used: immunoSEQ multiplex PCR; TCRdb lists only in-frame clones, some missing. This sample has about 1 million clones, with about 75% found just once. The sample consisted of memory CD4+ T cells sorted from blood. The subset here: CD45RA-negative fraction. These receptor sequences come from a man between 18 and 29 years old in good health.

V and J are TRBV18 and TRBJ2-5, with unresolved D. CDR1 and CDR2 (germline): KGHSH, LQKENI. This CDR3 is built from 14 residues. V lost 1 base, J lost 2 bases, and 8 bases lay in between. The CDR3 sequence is CASSPRVQQETQYF. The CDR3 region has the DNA TGTGCCAGCTCACCACGGGTCCAGCAAGAGACCCAGTACTTC.

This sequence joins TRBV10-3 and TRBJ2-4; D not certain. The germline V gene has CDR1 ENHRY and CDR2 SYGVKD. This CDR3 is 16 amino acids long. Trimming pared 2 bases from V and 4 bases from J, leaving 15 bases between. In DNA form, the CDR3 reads TGTGCCATCAGTGAGAGCTCGATATTGACAAAAAACATTCAGTACTTC. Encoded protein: CAISESSILTKNIQYF.

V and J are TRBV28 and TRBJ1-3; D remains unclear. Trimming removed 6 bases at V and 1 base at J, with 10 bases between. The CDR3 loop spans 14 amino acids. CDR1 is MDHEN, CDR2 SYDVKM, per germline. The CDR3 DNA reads TGTGCCAGCAGCTCGGGTATGTCTGGAAACACCATATATTTT. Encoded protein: CASSSGMSGNTIYF.

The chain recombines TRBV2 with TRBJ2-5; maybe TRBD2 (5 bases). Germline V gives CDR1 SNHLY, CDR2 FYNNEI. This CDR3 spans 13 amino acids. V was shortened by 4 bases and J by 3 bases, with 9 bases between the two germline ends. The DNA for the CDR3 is TGTGCCAGCAGTGGCGTGACTAAAGAGACCCAGTACTTC. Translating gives CASSGVTKETQYF.

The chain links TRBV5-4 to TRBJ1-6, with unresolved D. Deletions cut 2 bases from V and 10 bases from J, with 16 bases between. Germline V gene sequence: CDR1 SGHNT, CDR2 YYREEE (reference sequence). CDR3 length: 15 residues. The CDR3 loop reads CASSLDGPRSSPLHF. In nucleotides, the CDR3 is TGTGCCAGCAGCTTAGATGGGCCTCGGAGCTCACCCCTCCACTTT. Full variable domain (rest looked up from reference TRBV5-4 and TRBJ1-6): ETGVTQSPTHLIKTRGQQVTLRCSSQSGHNTVSWYQQALGQGPQFIFQYYREEENGRGNFPPRFSGLQFPNYSSELNVNALELDDSALYLCASSLDGPRSSPLHFGNGTRLTVT.

The CDR3 loop is CASSSWLDEAFF. For the CDR3, the DNA is TGTGCCAGCAGTTCCTGGTTAGATGAAGCTTTCTTT. The chain uses TRBV6-6 and TRBJ1-1; D gene ambiguous. Deletions cut 4 bases from V and 7 bases from J, with 10 bases between. CDR3 length: 12 amino acids. CDR1 is MNHNY and CDR2 is SVGAGI in the germline V gene (reference sequence).

DNA of the CDR3: TGTGCCAGCAGGCCCTCTAAAGGGGGATTAGAGACCCAGTACTTC. This gives the protein CASRPSKGGLETQYF. V and J are TRBV6-1 and TRBJ2-5; the D gene is possibly TRBD1 (6 bases). The ends were cut back, 6 bases at V and 4 bases at J, with 18 bases in the middle. From germline, CDR1 is MNHNS and CDR2 SASEGT. The CDR3 is 15 residues long.

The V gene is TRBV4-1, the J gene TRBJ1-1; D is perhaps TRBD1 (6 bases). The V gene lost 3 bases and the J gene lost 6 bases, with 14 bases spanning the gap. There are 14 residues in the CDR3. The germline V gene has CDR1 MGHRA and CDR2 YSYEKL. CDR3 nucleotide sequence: TGCGCCAGCAGCCACCCAGGTAAGGGGGCTGAAGCTTTCTTT. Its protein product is CASSHPGKGAEAFF.

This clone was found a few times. The CDR3 is CASRERGVNTEAFF. The DNA of the CDR3 is TGCGCCAGCAGGGAAAGGGGGGTGAACACTGAAGCTTTCTTT. This chain connects TRBV5-1 to TRBJ1-1; possible D gene TRBD1, 6 bases. This CDR3 contains 14 residues. Trimming stripped 5 bases from V and 0 bases from J, with 11 bases between. Germline V gene data show CDR1 as SGHRS and CDR2 as YFSETQ.

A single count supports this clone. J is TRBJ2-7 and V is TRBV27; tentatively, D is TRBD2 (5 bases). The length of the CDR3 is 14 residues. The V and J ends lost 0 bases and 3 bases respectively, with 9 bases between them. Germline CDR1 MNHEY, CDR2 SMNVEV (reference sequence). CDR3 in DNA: TGTGCCAGCAGTTTATCGTCTAGCAGCTACGAGCAGTACTTC. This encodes CASSLSSSSYEQYF.